This is a list of T cell receptor beta chains from one sample in a study of CD8 T cells in Susac syndrome. One entry per CDR3 protein, called by TCRdb with MiXCR from the immunoSEQ multiplex PCR reads. The data contain 150,000 to 200,000 distinct CDR3 sequences, roughly 95% of them singletons. The sequenced material came from CD4+ T cells from PBMCs. Receptor source: a human donor in good health. Each CDR3 is given with its conserved first and last residue. Fields, in order: clone size, V gene, J gene, D gene, CDR3 DNA, CDR3 protein. D genes are given only for firm matches. Rows give clone size only sometimes, using once, few, many, or a class for an expanded clone.

>-|TRBV5-1|TRBJ2-2|-
TGCGCCAGCAGCTTGGATTGGACCGGGGAGCTGTTTTTT
CASSLDWTGELFF
>-|TRBV6-5|TRBJ1-1|-
TGTGCCAGCAGTTACTCCGGGGAAAACACTGAAGCTTTCTTT
CASSYSGENTEAFF
>-|TRBV7-2|TRBJ1-2|TRBD1
TGTGCCAGCAGCCCCTCGGGACAGGGAGACTACACCTTC
CASSPSGQGDYTF
>-|TRBV5-6|TRBJ1-2|TRBD1
TGTGCCAGCAGCCTCAGGACAGGTCGGGACACCTTC
CASSLRTGRDTF
>few|TRBV5-1|TRBJ2-4|TRBD1
TGCGCCAGCAGGCAGGGACAGGGAAACATTCAGTACTTC
CASRQGQGNIQYF
>-|TRBV7-9|TRBJ2-3|-
TGTGCCAGCAGCTTAGGGCAGCATGGGACAGATACGCAGTATTTT
CASSLGQHGTDTQYF
>-|TRBV20-1|TRBJ2-7|TRBD2
TGCAGTGCTAGGGGACTAGCGGGGGCCACGGGATACGAGCAGTACTTC
CSARGLAGATGYEQYF
>-|TRBV6-1|TRBJ1-2|-
TGTGCCAGCACCCACAGCTTAGATGGCTACACCTTC
CASTHSLDGYTF
>-|TRBV6-2/TRBV6-3|TRBJ2-7|-
TGTGCCAGTTCTCAAGGACACCGGGATTACTCCTACGAGCAGTACTTC
CASSQGHRDYSYEQYF
>-|TRBV4-2|TRBJ2-6|-
TGTGCCAGCAGCCAAGAAGGCAACTCTGGGGCCAACGTCCTGACTTTC
CASSQEGNSGANVLTF
>-|TRBV29-1|TRBJ2-1|TRBD2
TGCAGCGTTGAGGGGACTAGCGGGGGAATATACAATGAGCAGTTCTTC
CSVEGTSGGIYNEQFF
>-|TRBV7-9|TRBJ1-2|TRBD1
TGTGCCAGCAGCTTAGGCCTGGGACAGGAGGAAGGCTACACCTTC
CASSLGLGQEEGYTF
>-|TRBV3-1|TRBJ2-3|-
TGTGCCAGCAGCCAAGACTCCCTGGGGGCTAGCACAGATACGCAGTATTTT
CASSQDSLGASTDTQYF
>-|TRBV12-3/TRBV12-4|TRBJ1-1|-
TGTGCCAGCATCCAATCCCAGGGAAACACTGAAGCTTTCTTT
CASIQSQGNTEAFF
>-|TRBV6-1|TRBJ2-7|-
TGTGCCAGCAGTGAAGTTAGGTTGTACGAGCAGTACTTC
CASSEVRLYEQYF
>-|TRBV7-2|TRBJ1-1|TRBD1
TGTGCCAGCAGCTTAGTTGCCGGACAGGGGTCTGAAGCTTTCTTT
CASSLVAGQGSEAFF
>-|TRBV15|TRBJ2-3|TRBD2
TGTGCCACCAGTCCCGGTGATAGCGGGGGTGAGGCAGATACGCAGTATTTT
CATSPGDSGGEADTQYF
>-|TRBV19|TRBJ2-6|TRBD1
TGTGCCAGTAGCCGACAGGGGGGCTCTGGGGCCAACGTCCTGACTTTC
CASSRQGGSGANVLTF
>-|TRBV10-3|TRBJ2-1|-
TGTGCCATCAGGGATAGCTCCTACAATGAGCAGTTCTTC
CAIRDSSYNEQFF
>few|TRBV3-1|TRBJ2-7|-
TGTGCCAGCAGCCAAGAAAGCGAGCAGTACTTC
CASSQESEQYF
>-|TRBV20-1|TRBJ2-6|-
TGCAGTGCTAGAGCCCGTGGGGTCCTGACTTTC
CSARARGVLTF
>-|TRBV10-3|TRBJ1-2|TRBD1
TGTGCCATCAGAGGACAGGGTGAGGATGGCTACACCTTC
CAIRGQGEDGYTF
>-|TRBV29-1|TRBJ2-3|-
TGCAGCGTTCAACAGGGCGAAGGCACAGATACGCAGTATTTT
CSVQQGEGTDTQYF
>-|TRBV3-1|TRBJ2-6|TRBD1
TGTGCCAGCAGCCAAAAGACAGGGGGTGTCCTGACTTTC
CASSQKTGGVLTF
>-|TRBV7-9|TRBJ2-5|-
TGTGCCAGCAGCCCCGACAGGGACCGGCGGGGGGCCCAGTACTTC
CASSPDRDRRGAQYF
>-|TRBV10-1|TRBJ1-2|-
TGCGCCAGCAGTGAGGGCAGGCAGCATGGCTACACCTTC
CASSEGRQHGYTF
>-|TRBV19|TRBJ1-5|-
TGTGCCACCCGGGGACCGGGGTTTGATCAGCCCCAGCATTTT
CATRGPGFDQPQHF